This T cell receptor (beta chain) was profiled in a study of human T cells and chemical hapten exposure. The study used a library that attached unique molecular identifiers to individual cDNA molecules. TCRdb called the RACE reads again in MiXCR, with one record for every CDR3 protein. Among 130,000 or so distinct CDR3 sequences listed, approximately 10% were seen once. Trimming removed 3 bases from V and 7 bases from J, with 7 bases in between. The CDR3 loop spans 10 amino acids. Germline values: CDR1 SQVTM, CDR2 ANQGSEA. Study results and caveats: TCRs at high frequency, those above 1 in 1000, did not change with DPC sensitization.

The time point was: healthy volunteer bleed at 2 weeks. Whole blood, unfractionated, served as the material for total RNA extraction. Of note for this clonotype: Antigen unknown.

This rearrangement joins TRBV29-1 to TRBJ2-7; D uncertain. The material sequenced was whole blood. The receptor was isolated from a male donor in good health. Some clones in this sample may be carry-over from other donors' samples. This CDR3 reads CSVDVGEQYF. In nucleotides, the CDR3 is TGCAGCGTTGATGTGGGTGAGCAGTACTTC.